These 8 T cell receptor beta chains originate from one sample sequenced in a study of blood T cell repertoires in COVID-19. Repertoires were generated with immunoSEQ multiplex PCR, while TCRdb's copy carries only in-frame clones and drops some. The sample lists about 50,000 clones; over 75% were seen once. Sequenced sample: peripheral blood. These receptors were taken from a human donor with active COVID-19. The donor label of this sample is uncertain.

The chain recombines TRBV2 with TRBJ1-5, with D unresolved. Per germline, CDR1 SNHLY and CDR2 FYNNEI. V was pared by 8 bases and J by 4 bases, with 15 bases between. The CDR3 spans 14 residues. The CDR3 spells CASRRRVGNQPQHF. In DNA form, the CDR3 reads TGTGCCAGCCGAAGGAGGGTAGGGAATCAGCCCCAGCATTTT.

The chain has TRBV5-1 and TRBJ2-7, with TRBD1 matching over 9 bases. This CDR3 has 15 residues. Germline values: CDR1 SGHRS, CDR2 YFSETQ. V lost 4 bases, J lost 2 bases, and 7 bases stayed unmatched. CDR3 nucleotides: TGCGCCAGCAGCCCAGGGACAGGGCGCGCCTACGAGCAGTACTTC. This translates into CASSPGTGRAYEQYF.

V and J are TRBV11-2 and TRBJ2-7, with a possible D match to TRBD1 (6 bases). This CDR3 contains 16 residues. Germline CDR1 is SGHAT and CDR2 is FQNNGV. Trimming pared 3 bases from V and 0 bases from J, leaving 15 bases between. DNA for the CDR3: TGTGCCAGCAGCTTGACCCCCGGGACATTCTCCTACGAGCAGTACTTC. As protein: CASSLTPGTFSYEQYF.

Only one count was recorded for this clone. V usage is TRBV15 and J usage is TRBJ2-3; D possibly corresponds to TRBD1 (5 bases). The CDR3 runs to 13 residues. V lost 9 bases, J lost 4 bases, and 14 bases lay in between. CDR1 LNHNV and CDR2 YYDKDF come from the germline V gene (reference sequence). In nucleotides, the CDR3 is TGTGCCACAACCCAAGGGGTCTCAGATACGCAGTATTTT. It translates to CATTQGVSDTQYF.

As regards this clone: One junction end disagrees with the germline gene, perhaps due to a read error. The chain is built from TRBV5-6 and TRBJ1-5; D unclear. Germline V gene data show CDR1 as SGHDT and CDR2 as YYEEEE. This CDR3 contains 14 residues. CDR3 amino acids: CASRLGVVNQPQHF. CDR3 in DNA: TGTGCCAGCAGGTTGGGAGTGGTCAATCAGCCCCAGCATTTT. The full variable domain, completed using reference TRBV5-6 and TRBJ1-5, is DAGVTQSPTHLIKTRGQQVTLRCSPKSGHDTVSWYQQALGQGPQFIFQYYEEEERQRGNFPDRFSGHQFPNYSSELNVNALLLGDSALYLCASRLGVVNQPQHFGDGTRLSIL.

This chain connects TRBV27 to TRBJ2-7; D gene unclear. The germline V and J ends were trimmed by 5 bases and 2 bases, with 10 bases remaining between them. The length of the CDR3 is 13 residues. Germline-derived CDR1 and CDR2 are MNHEY and SMNVEV (reference sequence). CDR3 sequence: CASSPVLTYEQYF. CDR3 DNA sequence: TGTGCCAGCAGTCCAGTGTTAACCTACGAGCAGTACTTC.

In its sample, this clone is medium-sized (0.01 to 0.1%). This rearrangement joins TRBV30 to TRBJ2-3, with a weak D call TRBD2 (5 bases). Germline V lookup: CDR1 GTSNPN, CDR2 SVGIG (reference sequence). The V end lost 0 bases, the J end lost 5 bases, and 9 bases lay between the germline ends. CDR3 length: 13 amino acids. This CDR3 reads CAWSVREIDTQYF. Written as DNA, the CDR3 is TGTGCCTGGAGTGTACGGGAAATAGATACGCAGTATTTT.

This clone was detected once. As DNA, the CDR3 is TGTGCCAGCAGCGCCGGACTAGCGGATCCCGGGGAGCTGTTTTTT. It specifies CASSAGLADPGELFF. The rearrangement joins TRBV9 to TRBJ2-2; 10 bases agree with TRBD2. Losses at the gene ends were 3 bases for V and 6 bases for J; bases not matched to a gene: 5. In germline, CDR1 is SGDLS, CDR2 YYNGEE. The CDR3 contains 15 residues.